This T cell receptor (beta chain) was profiled in a study of CD8+ T cells in alopecia areata. This clone was picked up a small number of times. Sequencing templates came from extracted RNA that was reverse transcribed into cDNA. Measured with immunoSEQ multiplex PCR; TCRdb has only the in-frame clones, and not every one. The table shows over 100,000 clones, with around 50% occurring only once. Treatment noted: oral pan-JAK inhibitor, 5-10 mg twice daily. The starting material was CD8+ T cells sorted from blood, obtained at week 24, from a patient treated with tofacitinib. This TCR came from a human donor with alopecia areata.

CDR3 coding DNA: TGTGCCAGCAGCGTGGACAGTTACAATGAGCAGTTCTTC. Translated, it gives CASSVDSYNEQFF. The rearrangement joins TRBV9 to TRBJ2-1; TRBD1 might be the D (6 bases). The V end lost 2 bases, the J end lost 4 bases, and 7 bases lay between the germline ends. Germline V gene sequence: CDR1 SGDLS, CDR2 YYNGEE. The CDR3 has 13 amino acids.